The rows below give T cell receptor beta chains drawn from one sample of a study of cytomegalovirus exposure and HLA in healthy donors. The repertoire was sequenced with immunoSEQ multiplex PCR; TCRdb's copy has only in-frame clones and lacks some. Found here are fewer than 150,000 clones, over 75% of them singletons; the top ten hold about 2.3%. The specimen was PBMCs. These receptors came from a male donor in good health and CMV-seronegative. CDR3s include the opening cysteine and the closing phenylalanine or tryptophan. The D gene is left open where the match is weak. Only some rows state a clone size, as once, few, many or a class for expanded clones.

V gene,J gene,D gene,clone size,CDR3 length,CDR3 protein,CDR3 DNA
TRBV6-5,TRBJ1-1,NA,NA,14,CASSSEILNTEAFF,TGTGCCAGCAGCTCGGAGATCTTGAACACTGAAGCTTTCTTT
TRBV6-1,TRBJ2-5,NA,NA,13,CASSGGGEETQYF,TGTGCCAGCAGTGGGGGAGGTGAAGAGACCCAGTACTTC
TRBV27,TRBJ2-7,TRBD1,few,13,CASSPDRFYEQYF,TGTGCCAGCAGCCCGGACAGGTTCTACGAGCAGTACTTC
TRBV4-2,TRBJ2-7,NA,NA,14,CASSPSREPYEQYF,TGTGCCAGCAGCCCCTCCCGGGAGCCCTACGAGCAGTACTTC
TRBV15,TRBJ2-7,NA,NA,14,CATSRDMLAYEQYF,TGTGCCACCAGCAGAGATATGCTAGCATACGAGCAGTACTTC
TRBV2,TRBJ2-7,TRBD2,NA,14,CASRGLAGSYEQYF,TGTGCCAGCAGGGGACTAGCGGGATCCTACGAGCAGTACTTC
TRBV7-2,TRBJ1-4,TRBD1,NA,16,CASSPRPDRTGEKLFF,TGTGCCAGCAGCCCCAGGCCGGACAGGACGGGTGAAAAACTGTTTTTT
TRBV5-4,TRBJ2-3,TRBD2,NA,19,CASRPGGPGLAGGSDTQYF,TGTGCCAGCAGACCCGGGGGACCGGGACTAGCGGGAGGATCAGATACGCAGTATTTT
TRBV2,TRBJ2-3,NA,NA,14,CASSESDPRGAQYF,TGTGCCAGCAGTGAGTCCGACCCACGAGGTGCGCAGTATTTT
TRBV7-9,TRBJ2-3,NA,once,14,CASRERGSTDTQYF,TGTGCCAGTCGGGAAAGGGGGAGCACAGATACGCAGTATTTT
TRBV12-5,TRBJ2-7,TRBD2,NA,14,CARNSGRPGYEQYF,TGTGCTAGGAATAGCGGGAGGCCGGGCTACGAGCAGTACTTC
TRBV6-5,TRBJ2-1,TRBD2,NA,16,CASSYSMGEGYNEQFF,TGTGCCAGCAGTTACTCGATGGGGGAGGGCTACAATGAGCAGTTCTTC
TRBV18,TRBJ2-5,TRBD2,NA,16,CASSPLASGSSETQYF,TGTGCCAGCTCACCCCTGGCTAGCGGGAGTTCTGAGACCCAGTACTTC
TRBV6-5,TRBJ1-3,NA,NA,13,CASRQDSGNTIYF,TGTGCCAGTAGACAGGACTCTGGAAACACCATATATTTT
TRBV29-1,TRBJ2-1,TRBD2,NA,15,CSVEGGRDGDNEQFF,TGCAGCGTTGAAGGCGGGAGGGATGGTGACAATGAGCAGTTCTTC
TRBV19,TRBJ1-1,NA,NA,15,CASSIGTRGYPEAFF,TGTGCCAGTAGTATCGGGACTCGGGGGTACCCTGAAGCTTTCTTT
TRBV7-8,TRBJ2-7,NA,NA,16,CASSLIRGDRPYEQYF,TGTGCCAGCAGCTTAATACGCGGCGATCGCCCCTACGAGCAGTACTTC
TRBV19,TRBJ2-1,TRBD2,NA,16,CASSAGGSGGRSEQFF,TGTGCCAGTAGTGCCGGAGGGTCGGGAGGACGGAGTGAGCAGTTCTTC
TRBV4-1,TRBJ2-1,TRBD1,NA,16,CASSREPGQEYNEQFF,TGCGCCAGCAGCCGAGAACCGGGACAGGAATACAATGAGCAGTTCTTC
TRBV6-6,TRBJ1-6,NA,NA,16,CASSYGPGLSNSPLHF,TGTGCCAGCAGTTACGGACCGGGACTATCTAATTCACCCCTCCACTTT
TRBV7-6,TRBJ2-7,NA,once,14,CASNVGGLSYEQYF,TGTGCCAGCAACGTGGGCGGGCTGAGTTACGAGCAGTACTTC
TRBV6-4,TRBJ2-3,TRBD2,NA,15,CASSALAGAVDTQYF,TGTGCCAGCAGCGCACTAGCGGGAGCGGTAGATACGCAGTATTTT
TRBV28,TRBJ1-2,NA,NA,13,CASSFDRTYGYTF,TGTGCCAGCAGTTTCGACAGGACTTATGGCTACACCTTC
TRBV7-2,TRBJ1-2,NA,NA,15,CASSPGGFDTYGYTF,TGTGCCAGCAGCCCGGGGGGATTCGATACCTATGGCTACACCTTC
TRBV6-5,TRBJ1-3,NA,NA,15,CATRWGPDSGNTIYF,TGTGCCACCCGATGGGGGCCTGACTCTGGAAACACCATATATTTT
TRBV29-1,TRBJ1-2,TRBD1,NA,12,CSARQGAVGYTF,TGCAGCGCGAGACAGGGGGCGGTTGGCTACACCTTC
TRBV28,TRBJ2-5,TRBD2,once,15,CASSQTTSGQETQYF,TGTGCCAGCAGTCAAACGACTAGCGGGCAAGAGACCCAGTACTTC
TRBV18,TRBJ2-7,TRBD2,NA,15,CASSPGTSGRYEQYF,TGTGCCAGCTCACCAGGGACTAGCGGGAGGTACGAGCAGTACTTC
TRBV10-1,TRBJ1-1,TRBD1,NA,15,CASSEFQDRDTEAFF,TGCGCCAGCAGTGAGTTCCAGGACAGGGACACTGAAGCTTTCTTT
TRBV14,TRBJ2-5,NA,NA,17,CASSQENVFEPLETQYF,TGTGCCAGCAGCCAAGAAAATGTGTTCGAGCCTCTAGAGACCCAGTACTTC
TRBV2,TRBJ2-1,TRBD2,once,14,CAGQLADSYNEQFF,TGTGCCGGTCAGCTAGCGGACTCCTACAATGAGCAGTTCTTC
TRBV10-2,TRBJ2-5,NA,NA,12,CASRTTGATQYF,TGCGCCAGCAGGACGACAGGCGCCACCCAGTACTTC
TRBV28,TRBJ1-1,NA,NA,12,CASSPGGTEAFF,TGTGCCAGCAGTCCGGGGGGTACTGAAGCTTTCTTT
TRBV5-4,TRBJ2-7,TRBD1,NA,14,CASSPKGQAYEQYF,TGTGCCAGCAGCCCTAAGGGACAGGCCTACGAGCAGTACTTC
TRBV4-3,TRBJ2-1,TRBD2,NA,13,CASSQEGGDEQFF,TGCGCCAGCAGCCAAGAGGGAGGGGATGAGCAGTTCTTC
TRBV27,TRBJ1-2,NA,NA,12,CASRSSGVGYTF,TGTGCCAGCAGATCCTCAGGGGTGGGCTACACCTTC
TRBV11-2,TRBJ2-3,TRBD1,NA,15,CASSSDRDLWDTQYF,TGTGCCAGCAGCTCCGACAGGGACCTCTGGGATACGCAGTATTTT
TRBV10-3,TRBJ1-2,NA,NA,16,CAIRGGEGRDDYGYTF,TGTGCCATCCGAGGGGGTGAAGGGAGGGATGACTATGGCTACACCTTC
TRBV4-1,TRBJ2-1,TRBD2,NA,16,CASSQDYQAGGNEQFF,TGCGCCAGCAGCCAAGATTATCAAGCGGGAGGGAATGAGCAGTTCTTC
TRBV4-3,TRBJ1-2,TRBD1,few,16,CASSQGGGQGPYGYTF,TGCGCCAGCAGCCAAGGAGGGGGACAGGGGCCATATGGCTACACCTTC
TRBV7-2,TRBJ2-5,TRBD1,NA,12,CASDRVGETQYF,TGTGCCAGCGACAGGGTGGGAGAGACCCAGTACTTC
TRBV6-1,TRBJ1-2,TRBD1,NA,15,CASSEHRDRNYGYTF,TGTGCCAGCAGTGAGCACCGGGACAGGAACTATGGCTACACCTTC